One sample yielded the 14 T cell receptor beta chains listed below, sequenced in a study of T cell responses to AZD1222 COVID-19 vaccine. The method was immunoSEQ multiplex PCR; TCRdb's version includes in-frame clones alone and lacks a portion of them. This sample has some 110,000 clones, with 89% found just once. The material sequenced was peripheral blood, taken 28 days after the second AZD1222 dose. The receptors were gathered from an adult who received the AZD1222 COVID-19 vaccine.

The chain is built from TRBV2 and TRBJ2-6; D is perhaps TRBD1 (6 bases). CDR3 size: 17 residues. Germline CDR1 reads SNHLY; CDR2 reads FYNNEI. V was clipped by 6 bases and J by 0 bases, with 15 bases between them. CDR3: CASSRQAPYSGANVLTF. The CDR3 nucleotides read TGTGCCAGCAGCAGACAGGCCCCCTACTCTGGGGCCAACGTCCTGACTTTC.

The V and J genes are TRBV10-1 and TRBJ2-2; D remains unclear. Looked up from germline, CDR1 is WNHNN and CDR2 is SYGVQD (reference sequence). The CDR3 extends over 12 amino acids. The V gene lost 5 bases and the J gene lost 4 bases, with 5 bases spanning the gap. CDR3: CASSQSTGELFF. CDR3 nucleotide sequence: TGCGCCAGCAGTCAGAGCACCGGGGAGCTGTTTTTT.

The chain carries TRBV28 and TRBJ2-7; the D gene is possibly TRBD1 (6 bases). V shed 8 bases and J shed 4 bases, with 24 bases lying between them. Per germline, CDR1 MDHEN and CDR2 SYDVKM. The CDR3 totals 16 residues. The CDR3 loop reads CASCPGHSSRFYEQYF. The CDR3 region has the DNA TGTGCCAGCTGCCCGGGACACTCATCGCGGTTTTACGAGCAGTACTTC. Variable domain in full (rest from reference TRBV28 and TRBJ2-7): DVKVTQSSRYLVKRTGEKVFLECVQDMDHENMFWYRQDPGLGLRLIYFSYDVKMKEKGDIPEGYSVSREKKERFSLILESASTNQTSMYLCASCPGHSSRFYEQYFGPGTRLTVT.

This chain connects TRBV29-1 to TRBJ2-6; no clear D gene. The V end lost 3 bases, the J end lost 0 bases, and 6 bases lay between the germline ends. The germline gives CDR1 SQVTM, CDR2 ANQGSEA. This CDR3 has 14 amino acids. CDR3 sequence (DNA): TGCAGCGTTGACACCGCCTCTGGGGCCAACGTCCTGACTTTC. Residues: CSVDTASGANVLTF.

Here the CDR3 reads CASSFNSRTGELFF. In nucleotides, the CDR3 is TGTGCCAGCAGTTTTAACAGTAGAACCGGGGAGCTGTTTTTT. The gene calls are TRBV28 and TRBJ2-2; D ambiguous. CDR1 is MDHEN, CDR2 SYDVKM, per germline. V dropped 3 bases and J dropped 5 bases, with 10 bases sitting between them. This CDR3 has 14 amino acids. Complete variable domain (other parts from reference TRBV28 and TRBJ2-2): DVKVTQSSRYLVKRTGEKVFLECVQDMDHENMFWYRQDPGLGLRLIYFSYDVKMKEKGDIPEGYSVSREKKERFSLILESASTNQTSMYLCASSFNSRTGELFFGEGSRLTVL.

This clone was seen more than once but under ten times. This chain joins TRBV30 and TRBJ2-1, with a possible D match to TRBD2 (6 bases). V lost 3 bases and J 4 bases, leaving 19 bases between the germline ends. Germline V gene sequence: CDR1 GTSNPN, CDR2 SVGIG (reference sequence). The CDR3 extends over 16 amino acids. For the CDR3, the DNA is TGTGCCTGGAGAGGCCCGGGAGCCCGCTCGTACAATGAGCAGTTCTTC. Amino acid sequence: CAWRGPGARSYNEQFF. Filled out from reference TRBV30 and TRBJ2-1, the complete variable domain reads SQTIHQWPATLVQPVGSPLSLECTVEGTSNPNLYWYRQAAGRGLQLLFYSVGIGQISSEVPQNLSASRPQDRQFILSSKKLLLSDSGFYLCAWRGPGARSYNEQFFGPGTRLTVL.

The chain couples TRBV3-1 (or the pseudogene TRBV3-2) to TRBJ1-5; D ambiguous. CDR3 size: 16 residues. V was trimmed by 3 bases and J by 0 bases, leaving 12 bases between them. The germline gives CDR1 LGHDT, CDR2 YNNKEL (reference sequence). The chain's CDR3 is CASSQSTDLSNQPQHF. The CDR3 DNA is TGTGCCAGCAGCCAGTCGACTGACCTTAGCAATCAGCCCCAGCATTTT.

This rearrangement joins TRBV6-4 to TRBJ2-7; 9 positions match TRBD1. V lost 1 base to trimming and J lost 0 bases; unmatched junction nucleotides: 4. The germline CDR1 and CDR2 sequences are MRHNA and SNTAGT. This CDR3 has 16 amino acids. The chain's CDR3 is CASSDLQGASSYEQYF. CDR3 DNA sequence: TGTGCCAGCAGTGACTTACAGGGGGCTTCCTCCTACGAGCAGTACTTC.

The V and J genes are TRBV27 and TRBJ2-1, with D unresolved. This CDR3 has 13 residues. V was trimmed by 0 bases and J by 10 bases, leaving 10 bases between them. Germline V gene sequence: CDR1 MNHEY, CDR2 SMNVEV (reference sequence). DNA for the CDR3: TGTGCCAGCAGTTTATCCCGGGCTGGCGAGCAGTTCTTC. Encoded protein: CASSLSRAGEQFF.

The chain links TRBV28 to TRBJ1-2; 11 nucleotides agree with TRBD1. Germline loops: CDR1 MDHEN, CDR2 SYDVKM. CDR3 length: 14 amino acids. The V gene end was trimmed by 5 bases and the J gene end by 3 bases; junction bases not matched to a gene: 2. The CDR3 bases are TGTGCCAGCAGTCGGACAGGGGGCGACTATGGCTACACCTTC. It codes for CASSRTGGDYGYTF.

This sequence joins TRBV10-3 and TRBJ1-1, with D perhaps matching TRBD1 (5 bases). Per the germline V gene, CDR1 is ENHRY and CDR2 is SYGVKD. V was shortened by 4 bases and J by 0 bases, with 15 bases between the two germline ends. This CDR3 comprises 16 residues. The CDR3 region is CAISGSWGNMNTEAFF. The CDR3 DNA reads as TGTGCCATCAGTGGATCATGGGGCAATATGAACACTGAAGCTTTCTTT.

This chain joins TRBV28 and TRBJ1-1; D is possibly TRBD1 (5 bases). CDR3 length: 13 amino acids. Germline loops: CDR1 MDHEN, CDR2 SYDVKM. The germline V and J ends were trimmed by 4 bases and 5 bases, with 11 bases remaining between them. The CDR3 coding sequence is TGTGCCAGCAGTTCCCAGGGAAGGACTGAAGCTTTCTTT. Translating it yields CASSSQGRTEAFF.

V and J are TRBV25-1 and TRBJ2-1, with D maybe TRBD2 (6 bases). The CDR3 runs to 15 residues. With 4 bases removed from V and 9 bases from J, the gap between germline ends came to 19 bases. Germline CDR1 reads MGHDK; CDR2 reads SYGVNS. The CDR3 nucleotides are TGTGCCAGCAGTGCCTCCCTCCCTAGCGTTAGTGAGCAGTTCTTC. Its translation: CASSASLPSVSEQFF.

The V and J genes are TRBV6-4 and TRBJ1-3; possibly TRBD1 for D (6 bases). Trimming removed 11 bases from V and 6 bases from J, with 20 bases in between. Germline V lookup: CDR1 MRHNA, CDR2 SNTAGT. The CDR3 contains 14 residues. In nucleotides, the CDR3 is TGTGCCTGGAAGTGTAGGGGGGATTCAAACACCATATATTTT. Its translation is CAWKCRGDSNTIYF.